This T cell receptor beta chain was captured by sequencing in a study of blood T cell repertoires in COVID-19. Study as a whole: Spain, Italy and the United States supplied samples that represented acute and convalescent COVID-19.

Per the original data handling: Quantification of nucleated cells was approximated via reference gene primer amplification. Profiled with immunoSEQ multiplex PCR; TCRdb holds only in-frame clones, not every one. D and trimming come from the DNA, and the V and J calls and clone size come from that table. The sample records some 320,000 clones, approximately 90% being singletons. The germline V gene has CDR1 SNHLY and CDR2 FYNNEI. V dropped 6 bases and J dropped 0 bases, with 14 bases sitting between them. This CDR3 is built from 15 residues. The sample consisted of peripheral blood. The chain is built from TRBV2 and TRBJ1-1, with D perhaps matching TRBD1 (6 bases). The sequence was obtained from a woman younger than 45 who had recovered from COVID-19. The CDR3 here is CASRMGHLMNTEAFF. CDR3 sequence (DNA): TGTGCCAGCAGAATGGGACACCTGATGAACACTGAAGCTTTCTTT. Complete variable domain (other parts from reference TRBV2 and TRBJ1-1): EPEVTQTPSHQVTQMGQEVILRCVPISNHLYFYWYRQILGQKVEFLVSFYNNEISEKSEIFDDQFSVERPDGSNFTLKIRSTKLEDSAMYFCASRMGHLMNTEAFFGQGTRLTVV.